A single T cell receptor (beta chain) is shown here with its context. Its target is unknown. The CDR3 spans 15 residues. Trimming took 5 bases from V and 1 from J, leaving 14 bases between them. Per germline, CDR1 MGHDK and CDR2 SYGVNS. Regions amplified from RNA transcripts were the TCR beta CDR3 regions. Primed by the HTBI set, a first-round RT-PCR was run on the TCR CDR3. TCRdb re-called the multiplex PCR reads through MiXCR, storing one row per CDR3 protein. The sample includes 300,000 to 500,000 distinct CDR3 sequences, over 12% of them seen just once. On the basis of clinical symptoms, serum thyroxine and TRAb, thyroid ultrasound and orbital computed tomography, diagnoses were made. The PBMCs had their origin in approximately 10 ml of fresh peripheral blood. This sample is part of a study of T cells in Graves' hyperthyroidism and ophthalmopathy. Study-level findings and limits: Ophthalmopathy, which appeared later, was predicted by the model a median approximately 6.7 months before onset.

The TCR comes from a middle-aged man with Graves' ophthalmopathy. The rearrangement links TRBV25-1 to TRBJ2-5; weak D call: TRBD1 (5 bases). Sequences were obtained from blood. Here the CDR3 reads CASSILQVFQETQYF. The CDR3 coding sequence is TGTGCCAGCAGTATACTACAGGTTTTCCAAGAGACCCAGTACTTC.